This is a list of T cell receptor beta chains from one sample in a study of CD8 T cells in ankylosing spondylitis. A single record per CDR3 protein comes from TCRdb applying MiXCR to the 5' RACE reads. The sample includes hundreds of thousands of distinct CDR3 sequences, roughly 8.6% of them seen just once. The sample was blood, either unsorted or a sorted T cell fraction (not recorded which). The origin of the receptors is a male donor with ankylosing spondylitis or in good health (not recorded which). Both conserved end residues are part of each CDR3. D genes are given only for firm matches. Clone size is not always given. Where it is, it says once, few, many or a class for expanded clones.

many	13	TRBV5-1	TRBJ2-5	.	TGCGCCAGCAGCCTCGACAGAAGAGAGACCCAGTACTTC	CASSLDRRETQYF
.	15	TRBV5-6	TRBJ2-7	.	TGTGCCAGCAGCTTGTATCTGGCGGACACGAATAAGCAGTACTTC	CASSLYLADTNKQYF
many	15	TRBV27	TRBJ1-4	TRBD1	TGTGCCAGCAGTCAGGGGACAGGTCTTCGCGAAAAACTGTTTTTT	CASSQGTGLREKLFF
few	17	TRBV5-5	TRBJ2-4	TRBD1	TGTGCCAGCAGCCATACATCGGGACAGGGGGTGGAAAACATTCAGTACTTC	CASSHTSGQGVENIQYF
many	13	TRBV20-1	TRBJ1-5	.	TGCAGTGCTAGATGGTCGAGCAATCAGCCCCAGCATTTT	CSARWSSNQPQHF
many	15	TRBV20-1	TRBJ2-1	.	TGCAGTGCTAGTTGGAGTGGGAACTTATACAATGAGCAGTTCTTC	CSASWSGNLYNEQFF
many	21	TRBV11-2	TRBJ1-6	.	TGTGCCAGCAGCTTAGAGGAAGGCGAAATTTTTACGACCTCATATAATTCACCCCTCCACTTT	CASSLEEGEIFTTSYNSPLHF
many	14	TRBV10-3	TRBJ1-2	.	TGTGCCATCAGTGAACGCCCAGGACGGTTTGGTTACACCTTC	CAISERPGRFGYTF
few	17	TRBV18	TRBJ1-3	.	TGTGCCAGCTCACCGGCCGGGACACGCAACTCTGGAAACACCATATATTTT	CASSPAGTRNSGNTIYF
many	14	TRBV11-2	TRBJ2-7	.	TGTGCCAGCAGCTCAATTCGGGGGCCCTACGAGCAGTACTTC	CASSSIRGPYEQYF
many	14	TRBV12-3/TRBV12-4	TRBJ1-1	.	TGTGCCAGCAGTCCCTCGGGACGGAACACTGAAGCTTTCTTT	CASSPSGRNTEAFF
many	15	TRBV9	TRBJ1-6	TRBD1	TGTGCCAGCAGCGTCTCAGGGACAGGGGGTTCACCCCTCCACTTT	CASSVSGTGGSPLHF
.	15	TRBV12-3/TRBV12-4	TRBJ2-1	TRBD2	TGTGCCAGCAGCTCCGGGACTAGCGTCTACAATGAGCAGTTCTTC	CASSSGTSVYNEQFF
.	15	TRBV20-1	TRBJ2-1	TRBD2	TGCAGTGCCCCGGGACTAGCGGGAGGCTCTGATGAGCAGTTCTTC	CSAPGLAGGSDEQFF
.	13	TRBV5-5	TRBJ2-7	.	TGTGCCAGCAGCTTTCAACTCCTCTGCGAGCAGTACTTC	CASSFQLLCEQYF
many	17	TRBV11-2	TRBJ2-7	TRBD1	TGTGCCAGCAGCTTACAAACTCAGGGGGCTGGCGCCTACGAGCAGTACTTC	CASSLQTQGAGAYEQYF
many	18	TRBV4-3	TRBJ2-2	.	TGCGCCAGCAGCCAAGATCACTTCGGCGGGCCGAACACCGGGGAGCTGTTTTTT	CASSQDHFGGPNTGELFF
many	15	TRBV5-1	TRBJ2-3	TRBD1	TGCGCCAGCACCCCGGACAGGGCGGGTTCAGATACGCAGTATTTT	CASTPDRAGSDTQYF
many	14	TRBV12-3/TRBV12-4	TRBJ2-1	.	TGTGCCAGCAGTTTAGGTTTGTCCCACAATGAGCAGTTCTTC	CASSLGLSHNEQFF
many	13	TRBV20-1	TRBJ2-1	.	TGCAGTGCTCGGAGATTGGCCTACAATGAGCAGTTCTTC	CSARRLAYNEQFF
many	16	TRBV7-9	TRBJ2-3	TRBD1	TGTGCCAGCAGCTTAGGGGGGACAGGAAGCACAGATACGCAGTATTTT	CASSLGGTGSTDTQYF
many	13	TRBV4-3	TRBJ1-3	.	TGCGCCAGCAGCCAAGACTCGGGAAACACCATATATTTT	CASSQDSGNTIYF
few	15	TRBV4-2	TRBJ2-7	.	TGTGCCAGCAGCCAAGGGCCGGGCCTTACCTACGAGCAGTACTTC	CASSQGPGLTYEQYF
many	13	TRBV29-1	TRBJ2-3	TRBD2	TGCAGCGTTGAAACTAGCGGGGGCGATACGCAGTATTTT	CSVETSGGDTQYF
many	15	TRBV5-1	TRBJ1-5	.	TGCGCCAGCAGCCCGGCTTTCGGGGTAAATCAGCCCCAGCATTTT	CASSPAFGVNQPQHF
many	16	TRBV18	TRBJ2-5	.	TGTGCCAGCTCACCACCGTCGGGACACCCAGCGGAGACCCAGTACTTC	CASSPPSGHPAETQYF
.	15	TRBV25-1	TRBJ2-1	TRBD2	TGTGCCAGCAGTGGAGAGCGGGGGAGATACAATGAGCAGTTCTTC	CASSGERGRYNEQFF
many	12	TRBV12-3/TRBV12-4	TRBJ2-1	TRBD1	TGTGCCAGCACCTCACAAGGACAGGTTAGGATCTTC	CASTSQGQVRIF
many	15	TRBV7-2	TRBJ1-4	.	TGTGCCAGCAGCTTGGGGGGGGCAGGTGGTGAAAAACTGTTTTTT	CASSLGGAGGEKLFF
many	16	TRBV5-8	TRBJ2-1	TRBD2	TGTGCCAGCAGCTTGGCCGTAGCGGGCAGTATCAATGAGCAGTTCTTC	CASSLAVAGSINEQFF
few	13	TRBV19	TRBJ2-3	.	TGTGCCAGTAGTATAGAGAGATCGGATACGCAGTATTTT	CASSIERSDTQYF
many	13	TRBV7-2	TRBJ2-5	.	TGTGCCAGCAGCTTATTCAGGGCGGAGACCCAGTACTTC	CASSLFRAETQYF
many	16	TRBV10-3	TRBJ2-1	TRBD2	TGTGCCATCAGTGTGTCGCTAGCGGAAGTCTACAATGAGCAGTTCTTC	CAISVSLAEVYNEQFF
.	15	TRBV29-1	TRBJ2-5	TRBD1	TGCAGCGTTGGGGGACAGGGGCCAGTCCAAGAGACCCAGTACTTC	CSVGGQGPVQETQYF
many	17	TRBV10-3	TRBJ2-2	TRBD1	TGTGCCATCGGCGCCAATGACAGGGTATTAAACACCGGGGAGCTGTTTTTT	CAIGANDRVLNTGELFF
.	14	TRBV7-9	TRBJ2-3	.	TGTGCCAGCAGCTTCCCTCCTAGATTAGATACGCAGTATTTT	CASSFPPRLDTQYF
many	15	TRBV5-1	TRBJ2-3	.	TGCGCCAGCTGGGGTAGCGGCGCGTTCACAGATACGCAGTATTTT	CASWGSGAFTDTQYF
many	15	TRBV28	TRBJ2-3	TRBD1	TGTGCCAGCAGTCCCCGGACAGGGTTCACAGATACGCAGTATTTT	CASSPRTGFTDTQYF
many	14	TRBV5-1	TRBJ2-5	.	TGCGCCAGCAGCTTGGCTGGGACTCAAGAGACCCAGTACTTC	CASSLAGTQETQYF
many	15	TRBV5-1	TRBJ2-7	TRBD2	TGCGCCAGCAGCTTGGTTAGCGGGAACACCTACGAGCAGTACTTC	CASSLVSGNTYEQYF
many	13	TRBV7-2	TRBJ2-1	.	TGTGCCAGCAGCTCAGCAGCGTTCAATGAGCAGTTCTTC	CASSSAAFNEQFF
few	14	TRBV10-3	TRBJ2-2	TRBD1	TGTGCCATCGCTGGACAGGGGGGAACCGGGGAGCTGTTTTTT	CAIAGQGGTGELFF
many	13	TRBV3-1	TRBJ1-3	.	TGTGCCAGCCGCGCATCTCCGGGGGACACCATATATTTT	CASRASPGDTIYF
many	13	TRBV20-1	TRBJ2-7	.	TGCAGTCCCGTACCCGGACAGAGCTACGAGCAGTACTTC	CSPVPGQSYEQYF
many	12	TRBV12-3/TRBV12-4	TRBJ1-2	.	TGTGCCAGCAGTTTGTGGCCCAATGGCTACACCTTC	CASSLWPNGYTF
many	17	TRBV4-2	TRBJ2-2	.	TGTGCCAGCAGCCAAGATGGGCCAGGGACGAACACCGGGGAGCTGTTTTTT	CASSQDGPGTNTGELFF
few	22	TRBV20-1	TRBJ2-1	TRBD2	TGCAGTGCTAGAGATTACAGCGGGGGGGCCTTGGACCGACTTGACTCCTACAATGAGCAGTTCTTC	CSARDYSGGALDRLDSYNEQFF
.	14	TRBV7-2	TRBJ1-4	.	TGTGCCAGCAGGGGTGGGACTGCGGGGGAAAAACTGTTTTTT	CASRGGTAGEKLFF
many	15	TRBV20-1	TRBJ1-6	.	TGCAGTGCTAGAGGGTCCCTTCGGGATAATTCACCCCTCCACTTT	CSARGSLRDNSPLHF
many	18	TRBV4-1	TRBJ2-4	TRBD1	TGCGCCAGCAGCCATCACTCTCGGACAGGGGAGACCAAAAACATTCAGTACTTC	CASSHHSRTGETKNIQYF
many	13	TRBV6-6	TRBJ2-1	.	TGTGCCAGCAGGACGGCCTCCTACAATGAGCAGTTCTTC	CASRTASYNEQFF
.	15	TRBV7-9	TRBJ1-1	.	TGTGCCAGCAGCTCACCAGCGGTGAGAACCACTGAAGCTTTCTTT	CASSSPAVRTTEAFF
many	15	TRBV5-1	TRBJ1-2	.	TGCGCCAGCAGCAAAGAGACCGCCCGAGGGCCTGGCTACACCTTC	CASSKETARGPGYTF
many	17	TRBV12-3/TRBV12-4	TRBJ2-5	.	TGTGCCAGCAGTTTCGGAAGGTCCGAAACATTGCGGGAGACCCAGTACTTC	CASSFGRSETLRETQYF